Listed below are T cell receptor beta chains from one sample, sequenced in a study of technical replicates of blood from a handful of donors. Sequenced by immunoSEQ multiplex PCR; TCRdb stores in-frame clones only, minus some. This sample has about 60,000 clones; approximately 86% occur once, and the top ten carry approximately 5.1%. Sample: PBMCs. Source of these receptors: a human donor in good health. Some clones in this sample may be carry-over from other donors' samples. CDR3s include the opening cysteine and the closing phenylalanine or tryptophan. The D gene is left open where the match is weak. Clone size is shown for a subset of rows, as once, few, many or a class of expanded clone.

TRBJ1-5 | TRBD1 | TRBV5-1 | . | CASPLVDGTGGNQPQHF | TGCGCCAGCCCACTCGTCGACGGGACAGGGGGGAACCAGCCCCAGCATTTT
TRBJ2-5 | . | TRBV10-3 | . | CAIRQGGGYQETQYF | TGTGCCATCAGGCAGGGGGGTGGGTACCAAGAGACCCAGTACTTC
TRBJ2-6 | . | TRBV5-6 | . | CASSEDSLTGANVLTF | TGTGCCAGCAGCGAGGACTCTTTAACTGGGGCCAACGTCCTGACTTTC
TRBJ2-2 | . | TRBV7-3 | . | CASSITGTNTGELFF | TGTGCCAGCAGCATAACCGGGACAAACACCGGGGAGCTGTTTTTT
TRBJ1-1 | . | TRBV9 | . | CASSVAIGGEAFF | TGTGCCAGCAGCGTGGCCATCGGGGGTGAAGCTTTCTTT
TRBJ2-7 | TRBD2 | TRBV14 | . | CASSQTSGGVYYF | TGTGCCAGCAGCCAGACTAGCGGGGGCGTGTATTATTTC
TRBJ2-2 | . | TRBV18 | . | CASSPDLLVPGELFF | TGTGCCAGCTCACCAGACTTACTAGTCCCCGGGGAGCTGTTTTTT
TRBJ2-7 | TRBD2 | TRBV5-6 | . | CASTPTGGVSSYEQYF | TGTGCCAGCACACCCACCGGGGGGGTCTCATCCTACGAGCAGTACTTC
TRBJ2-7 | TRBD1 | TRBV2 | . | CASSPRPTGGAYEQYF | TGTGCCAGCAGTCCTAGGCCAACAGGGGGCGCGTACGAGCAGTACTTC
TRBJ2-7 | . | TRBV18 | . | CASSPGERNEQYF | TGTGCCAGCTCACCCGGGGAAAGGAACGAGCAGTACTTC
TRBJ1-5 | . | TRBV4-1 | . | CASSQVGGISNQPQHF | TGCGCCAGCAGCCAAGTAGGAGGGATTAGCAATCAGCCCCAGCATTTT
TRBJ1-2 | . | TRBV28 | . | CASSLVRLEYGYTF | TGTGCCAGCAGTTTAGTTCGACTAGAGTATGGCTACACCTTC
TRBJ2-5 | TRBD2 | TRBV11-2 | . | CASSVGLAQETQYF | TGTGCCAGCAGCGTGGGACTAGCGCAAGAGACCCAGTACTTC
TRBJ2-5 | . | TRBV18 | . | CASSPLVLETQYF | TGTGCCAGCTCACCACTAGTTTTGGAGACCCAGTACTTC
TRBJ2-7 | TRBD2 | TRBV7-2 | once | CASRLPRPQGGEQYF | TGTGCCAGCCGACTACCCCGCCCCCAGGGAGGGGAGCAGTACTTC
TRBJ2-7 | TRBD1 | TRBV7-9 | . | CASSLRAGQGAGNEQYF | TGTGCCAGCAGCTTAAGGGCGGGACAGGGGGCCGGAAACGAGCAGTACTTC
TRBJ1-5 | . | TRBV28 | . | CASSSPSGNQPQHF | TGTGCCAGCAGTTCCCCTTCGGGTAATCAGCCCCAGCATTTT
TRBJ1-2 | . | TRBV4-3 | . | CASSRHRQGNYGYTF | TGCGCCAGCAGCCGACACAGGCAGGGCAACTATGGCTACACCTTC
TRBJ2-1 | TRBD1 | TRBV7-9 | . | CASSSSGTGLGEQFF | TGTGCCAGCAGCTCCTCCGGGACAGGGCTAGGAGAGCAGTTCTTC
TRBJ2-5 | TRBD2 | TRBV18 | . | CASSIGLAGGRETQYF | TGTGCCAGCTCAATAGGACTAGCGGGAGGTCGAGAGACCCAGTACTTC
TRBJ1-5 | . | TRBV4-3 | . | CASSRDGRGSNQPQHF | TGCGCCAGCAGCCGCGACGGGAGGGGTAGCAATCAGCCCCAGCATTTT
TRBJ1-4 | . | TRBV7-9 | few | CASSSSDSNNEKLFF | TGTGCCAGCAGCTCGAGTGACAGTAATAATGAAAAACTGTTTTTT
TRBJ2-1 | . | TRBV28 | once | CASSLGGRAYNEQFF | TGTGCCAGCAGCCTGGGAGGTCGGGCCTACAATGAGCAGTTCTTC
TRBJ1-2 | . | TRBV2 | . | CASSETQRYGYTF | TGTGCCAGCAGTGAGACCCAGCGATATGGCTACACCTTC
TRBJ2-1 | TRBD1 | TRBV9 | once | CASSAGQTTYNEQFF | TGTGCCAGCAGCGCGGGACAGACGACCTACAATGAGCAGTTCTTC
TRBJ2-1 | TRBD2 | TRBV2 | . | CASGREGSYNEQFF | TGTGCCAGCGGGAGGGAGGGGTCCTACAATGAGCAGTTCTTC
TRBJ2-2 | . | TRBV7-5 | . | CARTNCAGELFF | TGTGCCAGAACCAATTGCGCCGGGGAGCTGTTTTTT
TRBJ1-4 | . | TRBV29-1 | . | CSVQTGIGREKLFF | TGCAGCGTCCAAACCGGGATAGGACGGGAAAAACTGTTTTTT
TRBJ1-1 | . | TRBV7-8 | . | CASSLAGGPMETEAFF | TGTGCCAGCAGCTTAGCTGGAGGGCCGATGGAGACTGAAGCTTTCTTT
TRBJ1-2 | . | TRBV7-2 | . | CASTPRQANYGYTF | TGTGCCAGCACCCCGAGACAGGCTAACTATGGCTACACCTTC
TRBJ1-6 | . | TRBV4-3 | few | CASSQESQGSSPLHF | TGCGCCAGCAGCCAAGAGTCTCAGGGATCTTCACCCCTCCACTTT